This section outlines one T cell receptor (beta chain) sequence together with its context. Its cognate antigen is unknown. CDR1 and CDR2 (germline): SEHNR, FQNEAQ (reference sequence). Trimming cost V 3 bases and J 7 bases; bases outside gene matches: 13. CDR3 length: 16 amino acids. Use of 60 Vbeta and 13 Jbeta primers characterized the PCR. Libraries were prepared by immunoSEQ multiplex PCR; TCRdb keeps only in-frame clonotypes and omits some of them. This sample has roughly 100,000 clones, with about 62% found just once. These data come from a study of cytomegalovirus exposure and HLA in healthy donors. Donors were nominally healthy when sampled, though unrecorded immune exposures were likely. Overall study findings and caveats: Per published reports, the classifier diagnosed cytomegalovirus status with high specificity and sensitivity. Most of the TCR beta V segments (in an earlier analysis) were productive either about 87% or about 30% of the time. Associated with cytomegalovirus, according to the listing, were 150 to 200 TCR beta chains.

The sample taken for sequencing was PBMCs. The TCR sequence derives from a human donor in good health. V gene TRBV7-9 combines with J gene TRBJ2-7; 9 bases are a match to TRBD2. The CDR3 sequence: CASSFLSPQAGGEQYF. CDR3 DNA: TGTGCCAGCAGCTTCCTCTCCCCACAAGCGGGGGGTGAGCAGTACTTC.